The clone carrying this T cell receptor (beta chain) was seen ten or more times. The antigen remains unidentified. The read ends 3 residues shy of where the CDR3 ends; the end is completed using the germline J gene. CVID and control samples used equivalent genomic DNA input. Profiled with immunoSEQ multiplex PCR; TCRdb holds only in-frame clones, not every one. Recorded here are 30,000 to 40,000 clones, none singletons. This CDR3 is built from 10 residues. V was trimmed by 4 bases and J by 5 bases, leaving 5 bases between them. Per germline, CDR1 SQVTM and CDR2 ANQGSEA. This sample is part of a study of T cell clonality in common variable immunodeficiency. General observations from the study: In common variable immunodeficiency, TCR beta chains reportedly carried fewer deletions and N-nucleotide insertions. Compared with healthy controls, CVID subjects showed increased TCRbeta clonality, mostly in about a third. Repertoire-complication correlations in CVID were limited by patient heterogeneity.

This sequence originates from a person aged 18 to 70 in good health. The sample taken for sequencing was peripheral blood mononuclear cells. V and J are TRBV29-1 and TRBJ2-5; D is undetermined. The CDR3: CSVGSETQYF. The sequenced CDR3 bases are TGCAGCGTTGGTAGTGAGACC.